The 3 T cell receptor beta chains listed next were all sequenced from one sample in a study of blood T cell repertoires in COVID-19. Sequencing was performed with immunoSEQ multiplex PCR; in TCRdb, only in-frame clones are kept and a portion is missing. The sample shows 45,000 to 55,000 clones, around four fifths of them seen only once. The sample taken for sequencing was peripheral blood. These receptors came from a human donor in a cohort sampled during active COVID-19.

Points on this clone: Other DNA sequences in this specimen translate into the identical CDR3. The chain recombines TRBV7-2 with TRBJ2-5; 7 bases map to TRBD2. Germline V lookup: CDR1 SGHTA, CDR2 FQGNSA. The length of the CDR3 is 14 residues. V lost 0 bases and J lost 4; bases outside the gene matches: 2. The CDR3: CASSLAGRGETQYF. Written as DNA, the CDR3 is TGTGCCAGCAGCTTAGCAGGGAGGGGAGAGACCCAGTACTTC.

The chain is built from TRBV5-1 and TRBJ2-2, with 11 bases aligning to TRBD1. This CDR3 is built from 15 residues. Germline loops: CDR1 SGHRS, CDR2 YFSETQ. V gave up 1 base and J gave up 6 bases; unmatched junction bases: 2. The CDR3 DNA is TGCGCCAGCAGCTTGAGGACAGGGGGCGCCGGGGAGCTGTTTTTT. The encoded protein is CASSLRTGGAGELFF.

In its sample, this clone was seen a few times. CDR3 coding DNA: TGCGCCAGCAGCTTAAGCGGGGGATACAATGAGCAGTTCTTC. Its protein is CASSLSGGYNEQFF. V gene TRBV5-1 combines with J gene TRBJ2-1; 8 nucleotides agree with TRBD2. CDR3 size: 14 residues. The V segment lost 2 bases and the J segment 4 bases; nucleotides outside the gene matches: 2. From germline, CDR1 is SGHRS and CDR2 YFSETQ.